Each of the 3 T cell receptor beta chains below was sequenced from the same sample in a study of blood T cells in healthy people across ages. It was with a sample-barcoded 5' primer and a J-beta primer mix that a second PCR of about 7 to 12 cycles was run. TCRdb independently ran MiXCR on the 5' RACE reads; one entry per CDR3 protein. The sample holds around 320,000 distinct CDR3 sequences, roughly a quarter seen once. The sequencing sample was made of blood. These receptors originate from a woman between 70 and 85 years old in good health.

The sample holds a few counts of this clonotype. The chain uses TRBV12-3 or TRBV12-4 and TRBJ1-2; the D gene is possibly TRBD1 (5 bases). CDR3 length: 13 amino acids. V was trimmed by 6 bases and J by 7 bases, leaving 15 bases between them. The CDR3 protein is CASSPGGVRGYTF. DNA for the CDR3: TGTGCCAGCAGCCCGGGGGGGGTTCGTGGCTACACCTTC.

This clonotype has more than one count but fewer than ten. The chain carries TRBV5-4 and TRBJ2-5, with 7 positions matching TRBD2. The closer fit of TRBJ2-7 to the DNA end suggests the J call may be wrong. CDR3 size: 17 residues. Germline V CDR1 and CDR2: SGHNT, YYREEE (reference sequence). CDR3 region: CASSLGGGGPLSYEQYF. The CDR3 DNA follows: TGTGCCAGCAGCTTGGGGGGGGGTGGGCCTCTCTCCTACGAGCAGTACTTC.

This chain joins TRBV11-3 and TRBJ2-5; TRBD1 might be the D (6 bases). Germline V CDR1 and CDR2: SGHNT, YENEEA. Trimming pared 1 base from V and 1 base from J, leaving 10 bases between. This CDR3 has 15 amino acids. The CDR3 loop reads CASSLGGQLQETQYF. The DNA of the CDR3 is TGTGCCAGCAGCTTAGGTGGACAGCTCCAAGAGACCCAGTACTTC.